This record covers a single TCR beta chain. As yet, its antigen is unknown. Semi-nested PCR with Nested Universal Primer A followed constant-region reverse priming of full-length variable regions. TCRdb itself ran the 5' RACE reads through MiXCR, one entry per CDR3 protein. The sample lists 50,000 to 65,000 distinct CDR3 sequences; roughly 30% were seen once. Overall study findings and caveats: Tumor memory CD4+ T cell TCR gene usage clustered with blood and lymph node memory CD4+ cells and lymph node naive CD4+ cells. Tumor-infiltrating Treg TCR alpha and beta sequences overlapped most with tumor naive CD4+ T cells, then blood naive.

V was clipped by 7 bases and J by 4 bases, with 11 bases between them. The CDR3 consists of 13 residues. The chain joins TRBV12-3 or TRBV12-4 to TRBJ2-1; tentative D call: TRBD2 (6 bases). This clonotype originated in a female donor with breast cancer. Material: tumor-infiltrating memory CD4+ T cells sorted from the breast tumor. As to subset: memory CD4+ T cells, CD4+CD45RO+CD25-. The CDR3 sequence: CASTGLGYNEQFF. The DNA of the CDR3 is TGTGCCAGCACGGGACTGGGGTACAATGAGCAGTTCTTC.